The rows below give T cell receptor beta chains drawn from one sample of a study of shared clonotypes between healthy human individuals. TCRdb keeps only in-frame clones here, not all; method: immunoSEQ multiplex PCR. The sample yields 980,000 or so clones, roughly 72% seen once. Sequenced: memory CD4+ T cells sorted from blood. These receptors came from a man aged 18-30 years in good health. Each CDR3 is given with its conserved first and last residue.

j_gene	v_gene	CDR3aa
TRBJ1-1	TRBV9	CASTEGYMNTEAFF
TRBJ2-7	TRBV6-1	CASSRDYSYEQYF
TRBJ1-1	TRBV29-1	CSVDVQANTEAFF
TRBJ2-3	TRBV2	CASRPTWPSGTQYF
TRBJ1-6	TRBV19	CASSARQGASPLHF
TRBJ1-4	TRBV6-1	CASSEWVRDGFTEKLFF
TRBJ2-7	TRBV11-2	CASSLDRQALSYEQYF
TRBJ2-3	TRBV13	CASKLAGGRTSTDTQYF
TRBJ2-5	TRBV5-4	CASSLDSRGGGETQYF
TRBJ2-5	TRBV10-2	CASSASGSLETQYF
TRBJ1-2	TRBV20-1	CSADRTSGYTF
TRBJ2-1	TRBV6-6	CATGLAGVNEQFF
TRBJ1-6	TRBV19	CASSLRQGYNSPLHF
TRBJ2-7	TRBV6-6	CASSLLGTSYEQYF
TRBJ2-7	TRBV9	CASSVDQGTYEQYF
TRBJ2-1	TRBV2	CASSLISSGEQFF
TRBJ2-7	TRBV5-1	CASSERPGQGTEQYF
TRBJ2-3	TRBV5-6	CASSRLDSRSTDTQYF
TRBJ2-7	TRBV7-6	CASSLVPGSTYEQYF
TRBJ1-2	TRBV28	CASSLGGQGYYGYTF
TRBJ2-1	TRBV11-3	CASSPGQGRREGYNEQFF
TRBJ1-1	TRBV11-2	CASSLGERTEAFF
TRBJ2-5	TRBV5-1	CASSSNSGAQETQYF
TRBJ1-2	TRBV25-1	CASSETGGEVRGYTF
TRBJ2-1	TRBV7-9	CATHRGIGDEQFF
TRBJ1-2	TRBV4-1	CASSRGQGTSYGYTF
TRBJ2-3	TRBV10-2	CASSGTSGRDTQYF
TRBJ2-7	TRBV5-4	CASSKDRTGGQYF
TRBJ2-5	TRBV28	CASQSTSQETQYF
TRBJ2-3	TRBV5-1	CASSRRLAGEDTQYF
TRBJ1-6	TRBV7-8	CATARGNNSPLHF
TRBJ1-1	TRBV5-4	CASSLGGQKNTEAFF
TRBJ2-5	TRBV6-1	CASSATSGGPKRYQETQYF
TRBJ1-1	TRBV10-1	CASSKGGGWTEAFF
TRBJ1-1	TRBV19	CASSKRDGYAEAFF
TRBJ1-1	TRBV4-3	CASSPATGTGLEAFF
TRBJ1-1	TRBV6-6	CASSRQGGTEAFF
TRBJ1-5	TRBV11-2	CASSFGDGMGLQPQHF
TRBJ2-3	TRBV30	CAWSSGAGRDTQYF
TRBJ1-5	TRBV4-3	CASSQEILQPQHF
TRBJ2-7	TRBV6-5	CASSYAPTGYEQYF
TRBJ1-2	TRBV7-2	CASSLSAGGGYGYTF
TRBJ2-1	TRBV11-2	CASSLSDYNEQFF
TRBJ1-1	TRBV27	CASSPKGGNTEAFF
TRBJ2-7	TRBV5-1	CASGQGAVSYEQYF
TRBJ1-2	TRBV28	CASSWQIYGYTF
TRBJ2-2	TRBV5-1	CASSRNTGQSNTGELFF
TRBJ2-1	TRBV28	CASTPGTSGGAYEQFF
TRBJ1-5	TRBV29-1	CSVGSGTNQPQHF
TRBJ1-4	TRBV7-6	CASSNRDRGQMVNEKLFF
TRBJ1-1	TRBV2	CASNPTGFGEAFF
TRBJ1-1	TRBV7-8	CARARRGPYTEAFF
TRBJ2-1	TRBV29-1	CSVEGLDGYGNEQFF
TRBJ2-1	TRBV9	CASSVGAISSYNEQFF
TRBJ2-5	TRBV7-6	CASSPHQETQYF
TRBJ2-3	TRBV30	CAWRAGRDTQYF
TRBJ2-7	TRBV30	CAWKNTASYEQYF